This T cell receptor beta chain comes out of a study of vaccination effects on CD4 cells after COVID-19. Method: immunoSEQ multiplex PCR; TCRdb's copy keeps in-frame clones and lacks some. The table has about 59,000 clones, about 78% seen once; the top ten hold 1.5% to 2%. Before sequencing, viral peptide pools were used by the ViraFEST assay to expand antigen-specific CD4+ T cells. When 10 to 11 days of culture had elapsed, CD4+ T cells were isolated. As their vaccination, participants received two doses of either BNT162b2 or mRNA-1273. Details on this clone: Its target is not known.

V was shortened by 7 bases and J by 4 bases, with 16 bases between the two germline ends. The germline gives CDR1 LNHDA, CDR2 SQIVND (reference sequence). This CDR3 is built from 15 residues. The sequences come from CD4+ T cells from PBMCs cultured with HCoV-OC43 spike peptides, collected after COVID-19 vaccination. Specified subset: HCoV-OC43 spike overlapping peptide pool stimulation. The TCR was taken from a human donor who received a COVID-19 vaccine. V usage is TRBV19 and J usage is TRBJ2-2, with a weak D call TRBD2 (5 bases). The CDR3 DNA is TGTGCCAGTATTGTGGACTCTCAATTCACCGGGGAGCTGTTTTTT. Protein product: CASIVDSQFTGELFF.